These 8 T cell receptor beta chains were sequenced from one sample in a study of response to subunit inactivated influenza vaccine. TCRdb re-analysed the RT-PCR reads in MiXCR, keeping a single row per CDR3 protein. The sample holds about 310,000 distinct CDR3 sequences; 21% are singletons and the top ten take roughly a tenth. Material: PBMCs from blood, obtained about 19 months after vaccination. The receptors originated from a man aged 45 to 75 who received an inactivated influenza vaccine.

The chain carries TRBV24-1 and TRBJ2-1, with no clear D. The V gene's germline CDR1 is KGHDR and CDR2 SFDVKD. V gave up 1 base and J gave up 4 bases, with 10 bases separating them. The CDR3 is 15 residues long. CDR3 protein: CATSDLKRPYNEQFF. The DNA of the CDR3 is TGTGCCACCAGTGATTTAAAAAGGCCTTACAATGAGCAGTTCTTC.

The CDR3 spells CASSPALGDEQFF. CDR3 sequence (DNA): TGTGCCAGCAGCCCCGCACTAGGAGATGAGCAGTTCTTC. The gene calls are TRBV7-8 and TRBJ2-1; D is perhaps TRBD2 (5 bases). Trimming pared 5 bases from V and 8 bases from J, leaving 13 bases between. CDR3 length: 13 amino acids. Looked up from germline, CDR1 is SGHVS and CDR2 is FQNEAQ.

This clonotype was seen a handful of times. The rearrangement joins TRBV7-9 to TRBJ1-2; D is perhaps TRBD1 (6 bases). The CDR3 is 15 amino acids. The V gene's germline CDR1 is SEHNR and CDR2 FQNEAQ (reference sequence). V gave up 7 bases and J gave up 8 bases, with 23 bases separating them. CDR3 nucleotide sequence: TGTGCCAGCACCCCTCTCTTTGAGGGGGGGCAGGGCTACACCTTC. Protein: CASTPLFEGGQGYTF. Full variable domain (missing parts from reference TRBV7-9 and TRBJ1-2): DTGVSQNPRHKITKRGQNVTFRCDPISEHNRLYWYRQTLGQGPEFLTYFQNEAQLEKSRLLSDRFSAERPKGSFSTLEIQRTEQGDSAMYLCASTPLFEGGQGYTFGSGTRLTVV.

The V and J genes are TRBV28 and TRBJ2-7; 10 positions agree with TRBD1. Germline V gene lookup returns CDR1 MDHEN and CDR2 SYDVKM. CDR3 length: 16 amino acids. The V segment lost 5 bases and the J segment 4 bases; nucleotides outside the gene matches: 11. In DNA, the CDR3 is TGTGCCAGCAGTGAGACAGGGGGCGGCCTTACTTACGAGCAGTACTTC. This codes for CASSETGGGLTYEQYF.

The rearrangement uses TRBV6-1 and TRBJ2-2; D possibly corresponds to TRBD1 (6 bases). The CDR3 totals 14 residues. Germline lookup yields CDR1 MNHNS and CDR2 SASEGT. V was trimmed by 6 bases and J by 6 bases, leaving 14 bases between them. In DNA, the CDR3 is TGTGCCAGCAGGACGCACAGGGTTCCCGGGGAGCTGTTTTTT. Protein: CASRTHRVPGELFF.

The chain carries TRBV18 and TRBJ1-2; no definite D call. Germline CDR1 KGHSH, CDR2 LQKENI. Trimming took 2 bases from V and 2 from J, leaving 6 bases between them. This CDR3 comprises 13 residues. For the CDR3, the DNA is TGTGCCAGCTCACCAGGGAACAACTATGGCTACACCTTC. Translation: CASSPGNNYGYTF.

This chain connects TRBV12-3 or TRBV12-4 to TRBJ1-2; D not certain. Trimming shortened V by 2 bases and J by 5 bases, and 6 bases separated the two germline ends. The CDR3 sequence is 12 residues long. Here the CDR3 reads CASSLIGYGYTF. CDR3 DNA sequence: TGTGCCAGCAGTTTAATAGGATATGGCTACACCTTC.

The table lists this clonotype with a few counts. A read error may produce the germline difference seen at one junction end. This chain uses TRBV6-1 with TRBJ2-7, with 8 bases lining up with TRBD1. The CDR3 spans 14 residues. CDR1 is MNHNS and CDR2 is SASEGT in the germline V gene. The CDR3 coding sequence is TGTGCCAGCAGTGCCGGACAGGGTCGCACAATTCGGAACTTC. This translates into CASSAGQGRTIRNF.